This entry is about one T cell receptor (beta chain). Survey-level immunoSEQ sequencing profiled the TCR beta repertoire. Generated by immunoSEQ multiplex PCR, the TCRdb table keeps only in-frame clones and is missing some. The sample consists of some 48,000 clones, approximately 95% of them appearing once. Sequencing was performed on PBMCs. This clonotype was sampled from a man aged 35 to 55 with rheumatoid arthritis.

CDR3 coding DNA: TGTGCCAGCACCGAGGGGGGGCAGGGGTACGAGCAGTACTTC. Protein: CASTEGGQGYEQYF. The chain uses TRBV28 and TRBJ2-7, with a tentative D call TRBD2 (7 bases). V was cut by 7 bases and J by 4 bases, with 17 bases left in between. Germline V gives CDR1 MDHEN, CDR2 SYDVKM. The CDR3 runs 14 residues.